This TCR beta chain emerged from a study of shared clonotypes between healthy human individuals. Study-wide background: Used for every donor were three CD4 naive, three CD4 memory, two CD8 naive and one CD8 memory plate. Overall study findings and caveats: Memory subsets had estimated richness that was generally smaller than that of naive subsets. A limitation of the genetic and exposure-history diversity represented arose from few donors.

Trimming shortened V by 10 bases and J by 1 base, and 16 bases separated the two germline ends. This CDR3 contains 15 residues. Germline V lookup: CDR1 MNHNS, CDR2 SASEGT. The input for sorted-subset replicate PCRs was 200 to 250 ng DNA, about 29,000 T cell genomes. TCRdb's table, derived via immunoSEQ multiplex PCR, lists solely in-frame clones and lacks some. The sample carries hundreds of thousands of clones, about 74% recorded once. Regarding this clone: Its antigen is not identified.

This receptor was identified in a woman aged 30 to 39 in good health. Sequenced material: memory CD4+ T cells sorted from blood. As for subset: CD45RA-negative fraction. The J gene is TRBJ2-2, the V gene TRBV6-1; tentatively, D is TRBD2 (6 bases). This CDR3 reads CATASPGLNTGELFF. For the CDR3, the DNA is TGTGCCACCGCGTCACCGGGACTGAACACCGGGGAGCTGTTTTTT.